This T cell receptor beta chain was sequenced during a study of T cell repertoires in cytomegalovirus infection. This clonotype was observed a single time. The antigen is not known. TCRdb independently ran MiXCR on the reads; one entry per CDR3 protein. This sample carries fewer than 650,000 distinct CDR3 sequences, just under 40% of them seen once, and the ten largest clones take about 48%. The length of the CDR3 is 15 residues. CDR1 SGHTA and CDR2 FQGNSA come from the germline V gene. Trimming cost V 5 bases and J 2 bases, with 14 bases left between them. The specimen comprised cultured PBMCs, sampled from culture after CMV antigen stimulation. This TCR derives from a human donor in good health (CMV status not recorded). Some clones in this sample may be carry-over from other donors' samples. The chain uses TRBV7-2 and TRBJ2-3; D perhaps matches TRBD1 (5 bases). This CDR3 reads CASSQRQRPTDTQYF. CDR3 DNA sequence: TGTGCCAGCAGCCAGCGACAGAGACCCACAGATACGCAGTATTTT.